A selection of T cell receptor beta chains follows, all from one sample in a study of T cell responses to AZD1222 COVID-19 vaccine. Some clones are missing from TCRdb's copy, which holds only in-frame ones; the method was immunoSEQ multiplex PCR. The data hold tens of thousands of clones, with around 92% observed a single time. This specimen consisted of peripheral blood, obtained on day 0 of AZD1222 vaccination. The receptors were sampled from an adult in good health. Each CDR3 is given with its conserved first and last residue. D genes are given only for firm matches. The size field is filled for only some rows; it gives once, few, many or a size class.

16	.	TRBV10-3	TRBJ2-1	TRBD1	CAISVEGNRGLNEQFF	TGTGCCATCAGTGTCGAGGGGAACAGGGGCCTCAATGAGCAGTTCTTC
13	.	TRBV6-5	TRBJ2-3	.	CASCRGLSDTQYF	TGTGCCAGCTGCCGGGGACTTTCAGATACGCAGTATTTT
14	.	TRBV6-6	TRBJ2-3	TRBD2	CASTPRTSADTQYF	TGTGCCAGCACCCCGAGGACTAGCGCAGATACGCAGTATTTT
16	.	TRBV6-4	TRBJ2-7	TRBD1	CASSVNGQGGAGEQYF	TGTGCCAGCAGTGTAAATGGACAGGGAGGAGCGGGCGAGCAGTACTTC
14	.	TRBV2	TRBJ2-5	.	CASSRAPGPETQYF	TGTGCCAGCAGTCGAGCTCCGGGTCCAGAGACCCAGTACTTC
14	.	TRBV18	TRBJ1-1	.	CASSPPNGNTEAFF	TGTGCCAGCTCACCACCGAACGGGAACACTGAAGCTTTCTTT
14	.	TRBV7-2	TRBJ2-7	TRBD1	CASSLASTGGPTYF	TGTGCCAGCAGCTTAGCGTCGACAGGGGGCCCTACGTACTTC
12	few	TRBV12-3/TRBV12-4	TRBJ1-2	.	CASSLGSYGYTF	TGTGCCAGCAGTTTGGGCAGCTATGGCTACACCTTC
14	.	TRBV7-3	TRBJ2-1	TRBD2	CASSLAGAYNEQFF	TGTGCCAGCAGCTTAGCGGGAGCCTACAATGAGCAGTTCTTC
13	.	TRBV29-1	TRBJ2-2	.	CSVGRVATGELFF	TGCAGCGTTGGCAGGGTCGCCACCGGGGAGCTGTTTTTT
16	.	TRBV11-2	TRBJ1-2	.	CASSPSRLERDDGYTF	TGTGCCAGCAGCCCAAGTCGTCTAGAGAGGGACGATGGCTACACCTTC
15	.	TRBV27	TRBJ1-3	TRBD1	CASSLSRGLGNTIYF	TGTGCCAGCAGTTTATCCAGGGGGCTTGGAAACACCATATATTTT
15	.	TRBV19	TRBJ1-2	.	CASSIVSSGSYGYTF	TGTGCCAGTAGTATAGTCTCTTCAGGGAGCTATGGCTACACCTTC
13	.	TRBV27	TRBJ2-2	.	CASSFGVIGELFF	TGTGCCAGCAGTTTCGGGGTAATCGGGGAGCTGTTTTTT
14	.	TRBV30	TRBJ2-7	.	CAWRNTGSRYEQYF	TGTGCCTGGAGAAATACAGGGTCTCGGTACGAGCAGTACTTC
15	.	TRBV11-2	TRBJ1-1	.	CASSLEGMGLTEAFF	TGTGCCAGCAGCTTAGAGGGGATGGGACTCACTGAAGCTTTCTTT
13	.	TRBV6-5	TRBJ2-7	.	CASTWDTSYEQYF	TGTGCCAGCACCTGGGACACCTCCTACGAGCAGTACTTC
15	.	TRBV28	TRBJ1-5	TRBD1	CASRQGAAGNQPQHF	TGTGCCAGCAGACAGGGGGCAGCGGGCAATCAGCCCCAGCATTTT
14	.	TRBV7-2	TRBJ2-1	.	CASSRYHEDNEQFF	TGTGCCAGCAGCCGTTATCACGAGGACAATGAGCAGTTCTTC
14	.	TRBV30	TRBJ2-7	TRBD2	CAWSGGGSTYEQYF	TGTGCCTGGAGTGGGGGGGGATCCACCTACGAGCAGTACTTC
14	.	TRBV6-5	TRBJ2-7	.	CAITRDNWSYEQYF	TGTGCCATTACTAGGGACAACTGGTCCTACGAGCAGTACTTC
16	.	TRBV27	TRBJ2-5	.	CASSFNSRDVWETQYF	TGTGCCAGCAGTTTTAATTCGCGTGACGTATGGGAGACCCAGTACTTC
15	.	TRBV4-2	TRBJ1-2	.	CASSQVTEGVYGYTF	TGTGCCAGCAGCCAAGTGACCGAAGGGGTCTATGGCTACACCTTC
15	.	TRBV7-2	TRBJ2-7	TRBD2	CASSSRLAGVSEQYF	TGTGCCAGCAGCTCCCGGCTAGCGGGAGTTAGTGAGCAGTACTTC
16	once	TRBV7-8	TRBJ1-5	.	CASSQAYRSRHQPQHF	TGTGCCAGCAGCCAGGCCTACCGTTCACGGCACCAGCCCCAGCATTTT
12	.	TRBV18	TRBJ1-1	.	CASSRGNTEAFF	TGTGCCAGCTCCAGGGGGAACACTGAAGCTTTCTTT